This passage covers 28 T cell receptor beta chains from one sample sequenced in a study of control samples from healthy donors and cancer patients. Assay: immunoSEQ multiplex PCR; the TCRdb copy retains only in-frame clones and omits some. The sample includes 50,000 to 75,000 clones, 70% to 90% of them seen just once. The sample comprised blood. The receptors shown here come from a man aged 35 to 55 in good health.

The chain uses TRBV2 and TRBJ1-1; weak D call: TRBD1 (5 bases). The CDR3 covers 14 residues. The V gene lost 6 bases and the J gene lost 3 bases, with 14 bases spanning the gap. CDR1 is SNHLY, CDR2 FYNNEI, per germline. In nucleotides, the CDR3 is TGTGCCAGCAGGGCTTTCTTAGGGGACACTGAAGCTTTCTTT. It is translated as CASRAFLGDTEAFF.

This clone was counted a single time. The V gene is TRBV9, the J gene TRBJ1-4; D might be TRBD1 (5 bases). The V end lost 0 bases, the J end lost 0 bases, and 9 bases lay between the germline ends. This CDR3 region has 16 residues. The germline V gene has CDR1 SGDLS and CDR2 YYNGEE. For the CDR3, the DNA is TGTGCCAGCAGCGTAGATCAGGGAACAACTAATGAAAAACTGTTTTTT. This encodes CASSVDQGTTNEKLFF.

The V and J genes are TRBV5-1 and TRBJ1-2; D gene ambiguous. The CDR3 extends over 14 amino acids. The V and J ends lost 3 bases and 0 bases respectively, with 9 bases between them. The germline gives CDR1 SGHRS, CDR2 YFSETQ. CDR3 sequence: CASSSWGANYGYTF. The CDR3 DNA follows: TGCGCCAGCAGCTCCTGGGGAGCTAACTATGGCTACACCTTC.

The CDR3 loop is CSASWASGGSGETQYF. The CDR3 DNA reads as TGCAGTGCTAGTTGGGCTAGCGGGGGGTCTGGAGAGACCCAGTACTTC. The rearrangement links TRBV20-1 to TRBJ2-5, with 11 bases identical to TRBD2. Germline V gene lookup returns CDR1 DFQATT and CDR2 SNEGSKA (reference sequence). The CDR3 is 16 residues long. V was clipped by 3 bases and J by 4 bases; unmatched bases: 10.

This rearrangement joins TRBV7-3 to TRBJ1-2; D remains ambiguous. Germline V gene sequence: CDR1 SGHTA, CDR2 FQGTGA. Trimming left V 5 bases short and J 6 bases short, with 13 bases between. The CDR3 sequence is 13 residues long. The CDR3 nucleotides read TGTGCCAGCAGCCCCCAAGCCCAGCATGGCTACACCTTC. Translated, it gives CASSPQAQHGYTF.

This chain uses TRBV5-5 with TRBJ2-1; D may correspond to TRBD1 or TRBD2 (5 bases each). Trimming took 4 bases from V and 5 from J, leaving 10 bases between them. This CDR3 spans 13 amino acids. Germline V gene lookup returns CDR1 SGHKS and CDR2 YYEKEE (reference sequence). CDR3: CASSPGTDNEQFF. In DNA form, the CDR3 reads TGTGCCAGCAGCCCGGGGACCGACAATGAGCAGTTCTTC.

The chain recombines TRBV7-8 with TRBJ1-1; D remains ambiguous. Germline V lookup: CDR1 SGHVS, CDR2 FQNEAQ. The CDR3 sequence is 18 residues long. With 4 bases removed from V and 4 bases from J, the gap between germline ends came to 25 bases. This CDR3 reads CASSSWARSGGRSTEAFF. CDR3 nucleotides: TGTGCCAGCAGCTCATGGGCGCGTAGTGGAGGGAGATCCACTGAAGCTTTCTTT.

The sample holds one count of this clone. The chain has TRBV7-2 and TRBJ2-5; TRBD1 matches at 9 bases. Germline CDR1 and CDR2: SGHTA and FQGNSA. Unmatched junction bases numbered 3, after V lost 5 bases and J lost 2 bases. The CDR3 spans 14 residues. This CDR3 reads CASSPGQGQETQYF. Written as DNA, the CDR3 is TGTGCCAGCAGCCCAGGACAGGGGCAAGAGACCCAGTACTTC.

V usage is TRBV18 and J usage is TRBJ2-5, with D unclear. This CDR3 has 13 residues. Germline CDR1 reads KGHSH; CDR2 reads LQKENI. V shed 3 bases and J shed 2 bases, with 7 bases lying between them. This chain's CDR3 is CASSPRIQETQYF. CDR3 DNA: TGTGCCAGCTCACCCAGGATTCAAGAGACCCAGTACTTC.

The rearrangement uses TRBV6-6 and TRBJ1-1; maybe TRBD1 (5 bases). The CDR3 loop spans 13 amino acids. Germline V gene sequence: CDR1 MNHNY, CDR2 SVGAGI (reference sequence). Trimming cost V 4 bases and J 2 bases, with 8 bases left between them. In DNA form, the CDR3 reads TGTGCCAGCAGTTCCGGGGCCAACACTGAAGCTTTCTTT. This translates into CASSSGANTEAFF.

This clone was seen more than once but under ten times. The rearrangement joins TRBV28 to TRBJ2-7, with D possibly being TRBD1 or TRBD2 (5 bases each). The V gene's germline CDR1 is MDHEN and CDR2 SYDVKM. The CDR3 is 14 amino acids. Trimming removed 2 bases at V and 2 bases at J, with 10 bases between. The CDR3 nucleotides read TGTGCCAGCAGTTTAGGGGGTCTTACCTACGAGCAGTACTTC. It codes for CASSLGGLTYEQYF.

The rearrangement uses TRBV20-1 and TRBJ1-5; the D is unclear. The CDR3 is 12 residues long. V lost 3 bases and J 4 bases, leaving 7 bases between the germline ends. Per germline, CDR1 DFQATT and CDR2 SNEGSKA (reference sequence). As DNA, the CDR3 is TGCAGTGCTAGTGGGATGAATCAGCCCCAGCATTTT. Translating gives CSASGMNQPQHF.

J is TRBJ2-5 and V is TRBV5-8, with D uncertain. V lost 4 bases, J lost 5 bases, and 6 bases lay in between. Germline CDR1 SGHTS, CDR2 YDEGEE. The CDR3 has 11 amino acids. The CDR3, as DNA: TGTGCCAGCAGCCCCGGGGAGACCCAGTACTTC. Translated: CASSPGETQYF.

The chain joins TRBV5-4 to TRBJ2-1; TRBD2 aligns across 10 bases. Germline lookup yields CDR1 SGHNT and CDR2 YYREEE (reference sequence). The CDR3 totals 15 residues. V lost 2 bases, J lost 4 bases, and 3 bases stayed unmatched. In DNA form, the CDR3 reads TGTGCCAGCAGCTTAACAGCGGGAGGGTACAATGAGCAGTTCTTC. The encoded protein is CASSLTAGGYNEQFF.

The chain combines TRBV9 with TRBJ1-1; maybe TRBD1 (5 bases). The CDR3 is made up of 16 amino acids. Germline CDR1 is SGDLS and CDR2 is YYNGEE. Trimming pared 4 bases from V and 0 bases from J, leaving 16 bases between. This chain's CDR3 is CASSPKPSGLNTEAFF. The CDR3 nucleotides are TGTGCCAGCAGCCCCAAGCCGTCGGGACTGAACACTGAAGCTTTCTTT.

In this sample, this clone turned up once. The chain is built from TRBV30 and TRBJ2-3, with 10 bases lining up with TRBD2. The CDR3 is made up of 15 amino acids. Germline assignment: CDR1 GTSNPN and CDR2 SVGIG (reference sequence). Trimming removed 2 bases from V and 5 bases from J; junction bases left unmatched: 7. The CDR3 bases are TGTGCCTGGAGTACCGTAGCGGGGGGCCAAGATACGCAGTATTTT. Encoded protein: CAWSTVAGGQDTQYF.

V gene TRBV9 combines with J gene TRBJ2-5; 10 bases agree with TRBD1. The CDR3 is made up of 15 amino acids. Germline values: CDR1 SGDLS, CDR2 YYNGEE. Unmatched junction bases numbered 6, after V lost 3 bases and J lost 4 bases. As DNA, the CDR3 is TGTGCCAGCAGCGGGACAGGGGGTACTCGAGAGACCCAGTACTTC. As protein: CASSGTGGTRETQYF. Based on the CDR3 plus reference TRBV9 and TRBJ2-5, the full variable domain is DSGVTQTPKHLITATGQRVTLRCSPRSGDLSVYWYQQSLDQGLQFLIQYYNGEERAKGNILERFSAQQFPDLHSELNLSSLELGDSALYFCASSGTGGTRETQYFGPGTRLLVL.

This clone was found a few times. The DNA for the CDR3 is TGCGCCAGCAGTGAGTCGGCAGGGACAGGGGCCTACGAGCAGTACTTC. This encodes CASSESAGTGAYEQYF. V and J are TRBV10-1 and TRBJ2-7; 10 nucleotides line up with TRBD1. In germline, CDR1 is WNHNN, CDR2 SYGVQD (reference sequence). J gave up 2 bases and V 0 bases, and 4 bases lay outside the gene matches. The CDR3 runs 16 residues.

V and J are TRBV20-1 and TRBJ2-3; D remains ambiguous. This CDR3 spans 13 amino acids. CDR1 is DFQATT, CDR2 SNEGSKA, per germline (reference sequence). V lost 3 bases to trimming and J lost 3 bases, with 10 bases between them. CDR3 in amino acids: CSASPDGTDTQYF. In DNA, the CDR3 is TGCAGTGCTAGTCCCGACGGAACAGATACGCAGTATTTT.

The chain links TRBV11-2 to TRBJ2-7, with 8 nucleotides matching TRBD1. The CDR3 runs to 15 residues. Germline loops: CDR1 SGHAT, CDR2 FQNNGV. The V gene end was trimmed by 1 base and the J gene end by 2 bases; junction bases not matched to a gene: 4. The CDR3 here is CASSLVPGGTYEQYF. CDR3 sequence (DNA): TGTGCCAGCAGCTTAGTCCCAGGGGGCACCTACGAGCAGTACTTC.

The chain combines TRBV11-3 with TRBJ2-3, with D possibly called TRBD1 or TRBD2 (5 bases each). Germline V lookup: CDR1 SGHNT, CDR2 YENEEA. The CDR3 consists of 17 residues. V dropped 5 bases and J dropped 2 bases, with 20 bases sitting between them. The CDR3 DNA sequence: TGTGCCAGCAGCCTTACCCGGGACCCACTTTTCACAGATACGCAGTATTTT. This encodes CASSLTRDPLFTDTQYF. Supplemented by reference TRBV11-3 and TRBJ2-3, the full variable domain reads EAGVVQSPRYKIIEKKQPVAFWCNPISGHNTLYWYLQNLGQGPELLIRYENEEAVDDSQLPKDRFSAERLKGVDSTLKIQPAELGDSAVYLCASSLTRDPLFTDTQYFGPGTRLTVL.

In its sample, this clone was seen a few times. J is TRBJ2-3 and V is TRBV7-2, with D uncertain. Germline values: CDR1 SGHTA, CDR2 FQGNSA. Trimming took off 1 base at V and 3 bases at J, with 2 bases between the two ends. The CDR3 totals 12 residues. DNA for the CDR3: TGTGCCAGCAGCTTAGGGACAGATACGCAGTATTTT. Protein sequence: CASSLGTDTQYF.

In DNA, the CDR3 is TGCAGCGGAACATATTCTGGAAACACCATATATTTT. Translation: CSGTYSGNTIYF. The J gene is TRBJ1-3, the V gene TRBV29-1; D gene uncertain. Germline-derived CDR1 and CDR2 are SQVTM and ANQGSEA. The V gene lost 7 bases and the J gene lost 1 base, with 8 bases spanning the gap. CDR3 size: 12 residues.

The CDR3 DNA sequence: TGTGCCAGCAGCCACGGCGGGGAGCTGTTTTTT. Amino acids: CASSHGGELFF. V usage is TRBV7-3 and J usage is TRBJ2-2, with D uncertain. The V gene's germline CDR1 is SGHTA and CDR2 FQGTGA. Trimming stripped 5 bases from V and 7 bases from J, with 5 bases between. The CDR3 totals 11 residues.

The V gene is TRBV7-8, the J gene TRBJ2-1; 8 bases fit TRBD1. The CDR3 length is 13 residues. J lost 8 bases, V lost 2 bases, and 2 bases had no gene match. Germline-derived CDR1 and CDR2 are SGHVS and FQNEAQ. This CDR3 reads CASSLRTGYEQFF. The CDR3 DNA follows: TGTGCCAGCAGCTTACGGACAGGGTATGAGCAGTTCTTC.

The rearrangement joins TRBV7-9 to TRBJ2-7, with TRBD2 matching 14 bases. The ends lost 3 bases at V and 1 base at J; junction bases unmatched: 5. The CDR3 loop spans 17 amino acids. In germline, CDR1 is SEHNR, CDR2 FQNEAQ (reference sequence). The CDR3 coding sequence is TGTGCCAGCAGCTTCGGGACTAGCGGGAGAGAGTCCTACGAGCAGTACTTC. This sequence encodes CASSFGTSGRESYEQYF.

The V gene is TRBV18, the J gene TRBJ1-2, with D unclear. This CDR3 spans 13 amino acids. Germline V gives CDR1 KGHSH, CDR2 LQKENI. Trimming stripped 0 bases from V and 7 bases from J, with 9 bases between. CDR3 loop: CASSPPPLAGYTF. The CDR3 nucleotides are TGTGCCAGCTCACCACCACCCCTGGCTGGCTACACCTTC.

This clone turned up a few times. V gene TRBV2 combines with J gene TRBJ2-2, with TRBD1 as a possible D gene (5 bases). Per the germline V gene, CDR1 is SNHLY and CDR2 is FYNNEI. CDR3 length equals 16 residues. V was trimmed by 5 bases and J by 1 base, leaving 14 bases between them. The CDR3 DNA follows: TGTGCCAGCAGTCGTGACAGCCCGCGGAACACCGGGGAGCTGTTTTTT. Protein: CASSRDSPRNTGELFF.